What follows describes a single T cell receptor beta chain. The antigen remains unidentified. The record originates from a study of vaccination effects on CD4 cells after COVID-19. Repertoires were generated with immunoSEQ multiplex PCR, while TCRdb's copy carries only in-frame clones and drops some. Here the sample spans 20,000 to 25,000 clones, around 74% being singletons. Antigen-specific CD4+ T cells were expanded with viral peptide pools in the ViraFEST assay before sequencing. Cultured cells yielded isolated CD4+ T cells after 10 to 11 days. The healthy vaccine recipients, who had no prior SARS-CoV-2 infection, showed negative nucleocapsid antibodies. Cultures got half-medium changes with IL-2 on days 3 and 7. CDR3 size: 13 residues. V was clipped by 0 bases and J by 1 base, with 5 bases between them. Germline CDR1 and CDR2: GTSNPN and SVGIG (reference sequence).

This specimen consisted of CD4+ T cells from PBMCs cultured with HCoV-NL63 spike peptides, obtained before COVID-19 vaccination. This sequence was found in a human donor who received a COVID-19 vaccine. This chain uses TRBV30 with TRBJ2-3; D is ambiguous. The CDR3 spells CAWSVKGTDTQYF. CDR3 nucleotide sequence: TGTGCCTGGAGTGTAAAGGGCACAGATACGCAGTATTTT.